Each of the 20 T cell receptor beta chains below was sequenced from the same sample in a study of shared clonotypes between healthy human individuals. Method: immunoSEQ multiplex PCR; TCRdb's copy keeps in-frame clones and lacks some. The table includes just over 2,000,000 clones, 85% to 95% detected once. Sequencing was performed on naive CD4+ T cells sorted from blood. Noted subset: CD45RA+ positively selected. Receptor source: a man between 18 and 35 years old in good health.

The chain recombines TRBV19 with TRBJ1-5, with 7 bases that match TRBD1. This CDR3 has 15 residues. Germline V gene lookup returns CDR1 LNHDA and CDR2 SQIVND (reference sequence). The J segment lost 3 bases and the V segment lost 4 bases, leaving 6 bases of the junction unmatched. The CDR3 nucleotides are TGTGCCAGTAGTACCATGGGACAGATCAATCAGCCCCAGCATTTT. Amino acid sequence: CASSTMGQINQPQHF.

As for this clone: The sample has other DNA sequences that encode this CDR3 too. The chain is built from TRBV9 and TRBJ1-2; 8 positions match TRBD1. The V gene end was trimmed by 4 bases and the J gene end by 2 bases; junction bases not matched to a gene: 4. Per germline, CDR1 SGDLS and CDR2 YYNGEE. This CDR3 is built from 14 residues. CDR3 bases: TGTGCCAGCAGCCCGGACAGGGCCAACTATGGCTACACCTTC. This translates into CASSPDRANYGYTF.

J is TRBJ1-1 and V is TRBV10-3, with 7 nucleotides matching TRBD1. The V gene's germline CDR1 is ENHRY and CDR2 SYGVKD. Trimming at V came to 7 bases and at J to 4 bases, leaving 6 bases not matched to a gene. CDR3 size: 13 residues. The CDR3 nucleotides read TGTGCCATCATGAGTGACAGGGCCACTGAAGCTTTCTTT. Translated: CAIMSDRATEAFF.

This clone appeared a few times. This sample includes further DNA sequences coding for the same CDR3. The rearrangement uses TRBV5-1 and TRBJ2-7; 8 bases are shared with TRBD1. Trimming removed 4 bases from V and 3 bases from J; junction bases left unmatched: 3. The length of the CDR3 is 13 residues. Germline CDR1 and CDR2: SGHRS and YFSETQ. The CDR3 reads CASSRGQGYEQYF. Written as DNA, the CDR3 is TGCGCCAGCAGCCGAGGACAGGGCTACGAGCAGTACTTC.

The chain is built from TRBV10-3 and TRBJ1-2; 12 nucleotides match TRBD1. Germline V gives CDR1 ENHRY, CDR2 SYGVKD. The CDR3 contains 16 residues. The V segment lost 6 bases and the J segment 8 bases; nucleotides outside the gene matches: 13. CDR3 sequence reads: CAISAFSGTGGEGYTF. CDR3 nucleotides: TGTGCCATCAGCGCTTTCTCCGGGACAGGGGGCGAGGGCTACACCTTC.

The chain uses TRBV6-1 and TRBJ2-7, with D uncertain. With 6 bases removed from V and 2 bases from J, the gap between germline ends came to 8 bases. The CDR3 extends over 12 amino acids. In germline, CDR1 is MNHNS, CDR2 SASEGT. The CDR3 region is CASRKETYEQYF. The CDR3 DNA reads TGTGCCAGCAGGAAAGAGACCTACGAGCAGTACTTC.

This chain links TRBV6-6 with TRBJ1-1; 9 nucleotides match TRBD1. Germline V gene sequence: CDR1 MNHNY, CDR2 SVGAGI (reference sequence). After removal of 2 bases from V and 9 bases from J, the junction contained 7 bases not matched to a gene. There are 14 residues in the CDR3. CDR3 sequence (DNA): TGTGCCAGCAGTTACATGGGACAGGGCGACAAAGCTTTCTTT. Its translation: CASSYMGQGDKAFF.

This chain joins TRBV30 and TRBJ2-5; TRBD2 aligns across 9 bases. The CDR3 is 17 amino acids. Germline CDR1 GTSNPN, CDR2 SVGIG (reference sequence). J lost 4 bases, V lost 3 bases, and 15 bases had no gene match. This CDR3 is CAWSRLRTSVGLETQYF. The CDR3 DNA follows: TGTGCCTGGAGCCGCCTGCGGACTAGCGTAGGTTTAGAGACCCAGTACTTC.

The genes are TRBV7-8 and TRBJ1-1; tentatively, D is TRBD1 (5 bases). V lost 2 bases, J lost 10 bases, and 11 bases lay in between. Germline values: CDR1 SGHVS, CDR2 FQNEAQ. The CDR3 has 12 amino acids. The CDR3 here is CASSLWGFRAFF. The CDR3 nucleotides are TGTGCCAGCAGCTTATGGGGGTTTCGAGCTTTCTTT.

The rearrangement links TRBV4-1 to TRBJ1-1; D not certain. The CDR3 has 18 residues. V lost 2 bases, J lost 6 bases, and 25 bases lay in between. The germline CDR1 and CDR2 sequences are MGHRA and YSYEKL. CDR3 DNA sequence: TGCGCCAGCAGCCAAACTCAGGAAGCAGGTCTCGTTAACCCTGAAGCTTTCTTT. Protein sequence: CASSQTQEAGLVNPEAFF.

The genes are TRBV6-6 and TRBJ2-7; 8 bases fit TRBD1. The J segment lost 7 bases and the V segment lost 6 bases, leaving 5 bases of the junction unmatched. This CDR3 is 12 amino acids long. CDR1 and CDR2 from the germline V gene are MNHNY and SVGAGI (reference sequence). The CDR3 loop reads CASSHRGSEQYF. Written as DNA, the CDR3 is TGTGCCAGCAGCCACAGGGGGTCTGAGCAGTACTTC.

This sequence joins TRBV23-1 and TRBJ1-1; D ambiguous. TRBV23-1 is marked as an open reading frame, function uncertain. This CDR3 is 13 amino acids long. Trimming took 6 bases from V and 4 from J, leaving 12 bases between them. The CDR3 DNA sequence: TGCGCCAGCAGACCTCGAGTGCGCACTGAAGCTTTCTTT. Amino acid sequence: CASRPRVRTEAFF.

The chain carries TRBV10-3 and TRBJ2-7; tentative D call: TRBD2 (6 bases). The length of the CDR3 is 13 residues. The V end lost 4 bases, the J end lost 1 base, and 8 bases lay between the germline ends. Germline loops: CDR1 ENHRY, CDR2 SYGVKD. This chain's CDR3 is CAISAGESYEQYF. CDR3 bases: TGTGCCATCAGTGCGGGGGAGTCCTACGAGCAGTACTTC.

This clone showed up just once. The chain combines TRBV11-2 with TRBJ2-7; a possible D gene is TRBD1 (6 bases). V lost 5 bases and J lost 3, with 11 bases in between. This CDR3 comprises 13 residues. Per the germline V gene, CDR1 is SGHAT and CDR2 is FQNNGV. The CDR3 reads CASSHGQFYEQYF. CDR3 coding DNA: TGTGCCAGCAGCCACGGACAGTTCTACGAGCAGTACTTC.

This clone was seen once. The chain couples TRBV5-1 to TRBJ1-6; TRBD1 is a possible D gene (5 bases). V was clipped by 0 bases and J by 1 base, with 11 bases between them. Germline V gene lookup returns CDR1 SGHRS and CDR2 YFSETQ. The CDR3 is made up of 17 amino acids. CDR3 region: CASSLGGATSYNSPLHF. The CDR3 region has the DNA TGCGCCAGCAGCTTGGGAGGGGCAACTTCCTATAATTCACCCCTCCACTTT. Full variable domain (outside the CDR3, taken from reference TRBV5-1 and TRBJ1-6): KAGVTQTPRYLIKTRGQQVTLSCSPISGHRSVSWYQQTPGQGLQFLFEYFSETQRNKGNFPGRFSGRQFSNSRSEMNVSTLELGDSALYLCASSLGGATSYNSPLHFGNGTRLTVT.

This clone appeared once. The chain combines TRBV2 with TRBJ1-6, with 9 bases lining up with TRBD1. Germline CDR1 reads SNHLY; CDR2 reads FYNNEI. Germline trimming cut 6 bases from V and 6 bases from J; bases unmatched to any gene: 9. The CDR3 extends over 16 amino acids. CDR3 sequence reads: CASRKGQGEGNSPLHF. As DNA, the CDR3 is TGTGCCAGCAGGAAGGGACAGGGTGAGGGTAATTCACCCCTCCACTTT.

This clone was observed once. The chain employs TRBV6-6 and TRBJ2-7, with 7 positions matching TRBD2. CDR3 length equals 13 residues. Germline trimming cut 5 bases from V and 6 bases from J; bases unmatched to any gene: 7. Germline values: CDR1 MNHNY, CDR2 SVGAGI (reference sequence). This CDR3 reads CASSAGGSREQYF. CDR3 bases: TGTGCCAGCAGTGCCGGGGGGAGCCGCGAGCAGTACTTC.

The chain carries TRBV18 and TRBJ1-5, with D unclear. The length of the CDR3 is 16 residues. Germline V gives CDR1 KGHSH, CDR2 LQKENI. V lost 4 bases to trimming and J lost 2 bases, with 15 bases between them. The CDR3 DNA follows: TGTGCCAGCTCACTACAGTATTTAGGTGGCAATCAGCCCCAGCATTTT. Its translation is CASSLQYLGGNQPQHF.

The chain employs TRBV28 and TRBJ2-4; D is unresolved. Trimming cost V 5 bases and J 0 bases, with 11 bases left between them. The CDR3 contains 15 residues. The germline gives CDR1 MDHEN, CDR2 SYDVKM. CDR3 sequence: CASSPPQVAKNIQYF. CDR3 sequence (DNA): TGTGCCAGCAGTCCCCCTCAGGTAGCCAAAAACATTCAGTACTTC.

V is TRBV9 and J is TRBJ2-2; TRBD2 matches 9 bases. The ends lost 3 bases at V and 4 bases at J; junction bases unmatched: 7. Germline V gives CDR1 SGDLS, CDR2 YYNGEE. This CDR3 is built from 16 residues. The DNA of the CDR3 is TGTGCCAGCAGCGCAAATAGCGGGGGTGGCACCGGGGAGCTGTTTTTT. Encoded protein: CASSANSGGGTGELFF. Supplemented by reference TRBV9 and TRBJ2-2, the full variable domain reads DSGVTQTPKHLITATGQRVTLRCSPRSGDLSVYWYQQSLDQGLQFLIQYYNGEERAKGNILERFSAQQFPDLHSELNLSSLELGDSALYFCASSANSGGGTGELFFGEGSRLTVL.